Shown below are 11 T cell receptor beta chains from a single sample sequenced in a study of tumor-infiltrating lymphocytes in primary liver carcinoma. The approximately 20-31 mg bulk tissue piece was not sorted before simultaneous RNA and DNA extraction. Researchers generated TCR beta cDNA from approximately 0.55 ug of total RNA, relying on a constant-region primer. Construction of TCR beta libraries relied on three successive nested multiplex PCR rounds employing slightly modified ARM-PCR. Running 9 to 11 cycles apiece, the first two PCR rounds relied on TRBV1-TRBV30 forward primers together with a C-beta reverse primer. TCRdb fed the multiplex PCR reads into MiXCR, producing one record per CDR3 protein. In the table there are 95,000 to 150,000 distinct CDR3 sequences, about 68% of which are singletons. Sequenced sample: liver tumor tissue from sampling region 1. As for subset: tumor region T1, superior pole. These receptors were collected from an older woman with primary liver carcinoma and hepatitis B virus infection.

A word on this clonotype: Germline and junction disagree at one end, which may indicate a read error. The chain joins TRBV28 to TRBJ2-2; D may be TRBD2 (5 bases). The CDR3 loop spans 19 amino acids. Germline V CDR1 and CDR2: MDHEN, SYDVKM. The CDR3 is CASSFFGRVGQTNTGKLFF. The CDR3 DNA reads TGTGCCAGCAGTTTTTTCGGGCGGGTTGGGCAGACCAACACCGGGAAGCTGTTTTTT.

The V gene is TRBV25-1, the J gene TRBJ1-1; D ambiguous. Trimming took off 5 bases at V and 3 bases at J, with 13 bases between the two ends. The CDR3 runs 14 residues. In germline, CDR1 is MGHDK, CDR2 SYGVNS. CDR3 amino acids: CASSRRFQDTEAFF. The CDR3 DNA reads as TGTGCCAGCAGTCGCAGGTTTCAGGACACTGAAGCTTTCTTT.

Note on this clonotype: A much larger clonotype is one base distant, so this may be a read error. The CDR3 DNA reads as TGTGCCAGCAGCGTGACAGGGGGGAGCACTGAAGCTTTCTTT. Translated, it gives CASSVTGGSTEAFF. The rearrangement joins TRBV12-3 or TRBV12-4 to TRBJ1-1; 9 positions match TRBD1. The trim removed 6 bases at V and 4 bases at J, leaving 6 bases unmatched. This CDR3 region has 14 residues.

The chain combines TRBV6-6 with TRBJ2-1; the D gene is possibly TRBD2 (7 bases). Germline V gives CDR1 MNHNY, CDR2 SVGAGI (reference sequence). The CDR3 contains 14 residues. V was trimmed by 8 bases and J by 0 bases, leaving 11 bases between them. CDR3 DNA sequence: TGTGCCAGCTGCGGGGGCAGCTCCTACAATGAGCAGTTCTTC. This codes for CASCGGSSYNEQFF.

A note on this clonotype: Compared with germline, one end of the junction differs, possibly owing to a read error. CDR3 nucleotides: TGTGTCAGCAGTTACATCCCAAGCGGAGTGGGCTCCTACAATGAGCAGTCCTTC. Translation: CVSSYIPSGVGSYNEQSF. The V and J genes are TRBV6-5 and TRBJ2-1; D is perhaps TRBD2 (5 bases). This CDR3 contains 18 residues. Germline CDR1 is MNHEY and CDR2 is SVGAGI.

Note on this clonotype: A much larger clone sits a single nucleotide away, making a read error possible. The chain carries TRBV6-1 and TRBJ1-1; unclear D gene. Between the trimmed V and J ends, which lost 4 bases and 10 bases, there was a span of 13 bases. Germline V gene sequence: CDR1 MNHNS, CDR2 SASEGT. This CDR3 spans 12 amino acids. CDR3: CASSGTTLLAFF. The CDR3, as DNA: TGTGCCAGCAGTGGAACAACGCTTCTAGCTTTCTTT.

For this clonotype: One end of the junction fails to match germline, which may point to a read error. This chain links TRBV11-2 with TRBJ2-2; no clear D gene. The CDR3 length is 15 residues. CDR1 SGHAT and CDR2 FQNNGV come from the germline V gene. CDR3 coding DNA: TGTGCCAGCGGCTTAGATGTTTGGGTGGCTGGGGAGCTGTTTTTT. Translating gives CASGLDVWVAGELFF.

In the case of this clonotype: A read error is possible here, since a much larger clone lies one base away. The V and J genes are TRBV10-2 and TRBJ2-3; D unclear. The germline gives CDR1 WSHSY, CDR2 SAAADI. Trimming removed 4 bases from V and 3 bases from J, with 5 bases in between. This CDR3 is 12 amino acids long. The CDR3 spells CASSAYTDTQYF. For the CDR3, the DNA is TGCGCCAGCAGTGCCTATACAGATACGCAGTATTTT.

This chain joins TRBV10-3 and TRBJ2-7; no reliable D call. Germline-derived CDR1 and CDR2 are ENHRY and SYGVKD. The CDR3 covers 17 residues. CDR3 bases: TGTGGCATTAGTGGATCTGAATCCCAGGCGAACACCTACGAGCAGTACTTC. Protein: CGISGSESQANTYEQYF.

This clonotype was seen once. With a much larger clone just one base away, this may be a read error. Here the CDR3 omits its conserved ending phenylalanine or tryptophan, so a read error is the likely source. V usage is TRBV10-2 and J usage is TRBJ2-1, with D unresolved. V lost 7 bases and J lost 8, with 12 bases in between. The germline V gene encodes CDR1 WSHSY and CDR2 SAAADI. The CDR3 totals 12 residues. For the CDR3, the DNA is TGCGCCAGCACAAGAATTGGCGATGAGCAGTTCCTC. Protein: CASTRIGDEQFL.

This clonotype was recorded at least ten times. In DNA, the CDR3 is TGTGCCAGCAGTTTCGGGGACAGGGGAGGGGAAAAACTGTTTTTT. Protein sequence: CASSFGDRGGEKLFF. The chain joins TRBV12-3 or TRBV12-4 to TRBJ1-4; TRBD1 aligns across 10 bases. The J segment lost 8 bases and the V segment lost 3 bases, leaving 6 bases of the junction unmatched. This CDR3 has 15 amino acids.